This TCR beta chain appears in the sequencing data of a study of CD8+ T cells in alopecia areata. At the level of the study: In an open-label trial, patients got 5 to 10 mg tofacitinib twice daily.

As regards this clone: Its specificity is unknown.

Specified treatment: oral pan-JAK inhibitor, 5-10 mg twice daily. Alopecia areata patients gave lesional scalp punch biopsies and peripheral blood samples. Using a FACSAria, the CD4+ and CD8+ T cells were sorted from the PBMCs. Study results and caveats: Persistence during tofacitinib was seen for many expanded lesional clones in scalp and blood.

RNA extraction and reverse transcription yielded cDNA as sequencing template. Some clones are missing from TCRdb's copy, which holds only in-frame ones; the method was immunoSEQ multiplex PCR. Seen here are about 110,000 clones, roughly 56% observed once, and the top ten hold approximately 3.6%. Germline CDR1 MRHNA, CDR2 SNTAGT. The CDR3 length is 14 residues. V was pared by 4 bases and J by 2 bases, with 12 bases between. The specimen was CD4+ T cells sorted from blood, collected at week 24, from a patient treated with tofacitinib. The TCR sequence derives from a human donor with alopecia areata. The chain joins TRBV6-4 to TRBJ2-7, with D uncertain. CDR3 region: CASSATTRPYEQYF. CDR3 DNA sequence: TGTGCCAGCAGTGCTACAACCCGACCCTACGAGCAGTACTTC.